This T cell receptor beta chain stems from a study of T cell responses to AZD1222 COVID-19 vaccine. Assay used: immunoSEQ multiplex PCR; TCRdb lists only in-frame clones, some missing. The sample shows 150,000 or so clones, more than 90% of them seen only once. Study-wide findings and caveats: After two AZD1222 doses, spike-specific TCR breadth and depth rose versus day 0. The sample set comprised mostly white British donors with more females, and clonal diversity was possibly underestimated.

This clone was counted a single time. The antigen is undetermined. The receptor was isolated from an adult in good health. The source was peripheral blood, collected on day 0 of AZD1222 vaccination.

This CDR3 is CASSGLAGNEQFF. The CDR3, as DNA: TGTGCCAGCAGCGGACTAGCGGGGAATGAGCAGTTCTTC. This chain links TRBV28 with TRBJ2-1; 12 positions match TRBD2. Per germline, CDR1 MDHEN and CDR2 SYDVKM. V shed 6 bases, J shed 7 bases, and the junction held 1 base outside the gene matches. The CDR3 covers 13 residues.